The clone carrying this T cell receptor beta chain was picked up a small number of times. It differs at one base from a far larger clone, so likely a read error. The sample comes from a study of low-dose radiotherapy and immunotherapy resistance in tumors. Study summary: Each two-week cycle included intravenous cyclophosphamide 200 mg/m2, given one day before radiation and immunotherapy.

With V trimmed by 6 bases and J by 5 bases, 0 bases remained unmatched. Germline V gene sequence: CDR1 MNHEY, CDR2 SVGEGT. The CDR3 is made up of 12 amino acids. Time point: after trial treatment. Treatment here: LDRT plus nivolumab, ipilimumab, low-dose cyclophosphamide and aspirin (RACIN trial). Donors received a regimen that comprised nivolumab, ipilimumab, aspirin, low-dose cyclophosphamide and low-dose radiotherapy. Priming of first-strand cDNA relied on TRAV- and TRBV-specific primers (covering alpha and beta chains). A 20-cycle PCR with a constant-region primer and V-primer adapter amplified TCRs. Using its own MiXCR run on the reads, TCRdb lists one record per CDR3 protein. The top ten hold roughly 13% of the sample, which has about 91,000 distinct CDR3 sequences, 20% to 25% seen once.

The source material was PBMCs, sampled after low-dose radiotherapy plus immunotherapy. The rearrangement joins TRBV6-2 or TRBV6-3 to TRBJ2-2; 7 bases match TRBD2. The sequence was obtained from a female donor with ovarian cancer. CDR3 in DNA: TGTGCCAGCAGCGGGGGGACCGGGGAGCTGTTTTTT. Its translation: CASSGGTGELFF.